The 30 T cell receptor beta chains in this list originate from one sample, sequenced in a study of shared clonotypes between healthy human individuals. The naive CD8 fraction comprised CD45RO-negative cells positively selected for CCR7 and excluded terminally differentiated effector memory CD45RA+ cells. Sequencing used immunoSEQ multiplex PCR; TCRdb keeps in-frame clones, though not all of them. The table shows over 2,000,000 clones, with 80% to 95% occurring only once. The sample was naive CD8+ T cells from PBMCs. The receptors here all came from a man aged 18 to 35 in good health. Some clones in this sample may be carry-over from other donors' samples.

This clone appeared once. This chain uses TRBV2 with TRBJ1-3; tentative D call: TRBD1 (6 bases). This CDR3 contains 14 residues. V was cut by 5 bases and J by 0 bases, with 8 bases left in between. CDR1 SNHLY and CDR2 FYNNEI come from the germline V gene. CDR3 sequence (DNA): TGTGCCAGCAGTAGGGGGGCCTCTGGAAACACCATATATTTT. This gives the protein CASSRGASGNTIYF.

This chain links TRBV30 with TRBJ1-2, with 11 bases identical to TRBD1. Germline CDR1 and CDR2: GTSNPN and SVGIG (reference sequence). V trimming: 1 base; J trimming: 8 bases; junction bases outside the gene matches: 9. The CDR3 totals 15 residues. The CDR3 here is CAWSAPGTGGIGYTF. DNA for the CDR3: TGTGCCTGGAGTGCCCCCGGGACAGGGGGTATCGGCTACACCTTC.

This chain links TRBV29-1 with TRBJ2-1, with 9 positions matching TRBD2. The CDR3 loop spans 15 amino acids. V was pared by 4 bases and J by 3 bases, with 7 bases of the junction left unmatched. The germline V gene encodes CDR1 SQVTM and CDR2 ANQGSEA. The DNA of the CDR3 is TGCAGCGTTGGTCTGCTAGCGGGAAACTACAATGAGCAGTTCTTC. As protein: CSVGLLAGNYNEQFF.

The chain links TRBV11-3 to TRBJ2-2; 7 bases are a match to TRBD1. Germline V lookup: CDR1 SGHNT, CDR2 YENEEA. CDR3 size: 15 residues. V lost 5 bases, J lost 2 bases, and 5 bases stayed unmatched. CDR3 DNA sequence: TGTGCCAGCAGCAACCGGGACAGTAACACCGGGGAGCTGTTTTTT. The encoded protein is CASSNRDSNTGELFF.

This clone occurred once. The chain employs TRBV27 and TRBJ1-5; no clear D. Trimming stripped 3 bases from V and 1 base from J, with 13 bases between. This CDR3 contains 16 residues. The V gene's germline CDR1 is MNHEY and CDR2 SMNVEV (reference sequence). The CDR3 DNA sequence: TGTGCCAGCAGTTTGATTGCGAAAGGGAGCAATCAGCCCCAGCATTTT. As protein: CASSLIAKGSNQPQHF.

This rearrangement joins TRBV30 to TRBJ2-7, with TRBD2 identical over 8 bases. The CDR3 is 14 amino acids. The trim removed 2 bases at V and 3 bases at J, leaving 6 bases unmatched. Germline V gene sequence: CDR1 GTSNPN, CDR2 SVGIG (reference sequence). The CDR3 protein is CAWSRGLVDYEQYF. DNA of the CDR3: TGTGCCTGGAGTAGGGGACTAGTGGACTACGAGCAGTACTTC.

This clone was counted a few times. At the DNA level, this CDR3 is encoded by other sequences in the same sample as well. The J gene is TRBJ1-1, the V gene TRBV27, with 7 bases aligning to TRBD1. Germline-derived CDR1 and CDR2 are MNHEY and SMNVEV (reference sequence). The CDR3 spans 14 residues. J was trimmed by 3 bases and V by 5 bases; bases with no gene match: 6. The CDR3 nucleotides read TGTGCCAGCAGTCCACGACAGGGCTACACTGAAGCTTTCTTT. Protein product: CASSPRQGYTEAFF.

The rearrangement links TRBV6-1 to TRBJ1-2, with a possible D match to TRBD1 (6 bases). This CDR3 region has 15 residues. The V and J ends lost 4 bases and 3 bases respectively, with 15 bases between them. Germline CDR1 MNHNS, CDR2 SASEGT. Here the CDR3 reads CASSADRTPYYGYTF. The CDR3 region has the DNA TGTGCCAGCAGTGCAGACAGGACACCTTACTATGGCTACACCTTC.

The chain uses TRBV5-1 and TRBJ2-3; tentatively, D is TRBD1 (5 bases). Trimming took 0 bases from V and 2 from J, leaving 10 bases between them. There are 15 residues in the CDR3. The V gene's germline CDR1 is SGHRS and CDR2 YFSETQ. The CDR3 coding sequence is TGCGCCAGCAGCTTGGCTTTGACAGACACAGATACGCAGTATTTT. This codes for CASSLALTDTDTQYF.

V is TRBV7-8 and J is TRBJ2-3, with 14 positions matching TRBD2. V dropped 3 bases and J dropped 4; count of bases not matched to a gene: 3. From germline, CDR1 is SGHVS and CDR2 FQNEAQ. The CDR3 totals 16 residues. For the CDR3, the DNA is TGTGCCAGCAGCTTGGGACTAGCGGGAGTACCAGATACGCAGTATTTT. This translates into CASSLGLAGVPDTQYF.

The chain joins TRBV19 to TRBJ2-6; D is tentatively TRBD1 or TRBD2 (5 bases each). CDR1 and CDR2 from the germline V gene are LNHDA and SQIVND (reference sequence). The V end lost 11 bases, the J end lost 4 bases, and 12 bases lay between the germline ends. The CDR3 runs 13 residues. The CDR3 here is CAPGGYGANVLTF. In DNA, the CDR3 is TGTGCCCCTGGGGGATACGGGGCCAACGTCCTGACTTTC.

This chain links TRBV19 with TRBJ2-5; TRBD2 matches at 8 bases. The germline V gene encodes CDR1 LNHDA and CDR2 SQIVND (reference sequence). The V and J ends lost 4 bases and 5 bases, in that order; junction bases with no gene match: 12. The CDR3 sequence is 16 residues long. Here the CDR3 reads CASSTPGDAGGETQYF. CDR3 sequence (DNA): TGTGCCAGTAGTACCCCCGGGGACGCGGGAGGTGAGACCCAGTACTTC.

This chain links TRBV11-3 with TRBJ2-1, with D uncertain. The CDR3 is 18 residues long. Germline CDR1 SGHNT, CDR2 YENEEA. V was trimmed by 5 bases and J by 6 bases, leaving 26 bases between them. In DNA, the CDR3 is TGTGCCAGCAGCGTAACTCATTCGACTCTCCCCCTAAGCAATGAGCAGTTCTTC. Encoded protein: CASSVTHSTLPLSNEQFF.

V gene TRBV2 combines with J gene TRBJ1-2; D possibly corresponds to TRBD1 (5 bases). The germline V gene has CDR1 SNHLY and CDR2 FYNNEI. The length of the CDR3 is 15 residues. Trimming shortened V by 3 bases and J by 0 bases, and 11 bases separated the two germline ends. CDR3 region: CASSDRRGANYGYTF. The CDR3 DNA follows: TGTGCCAGCAGTGATAGGAGGGGAGCTAACTATGGCTACACCTTC.

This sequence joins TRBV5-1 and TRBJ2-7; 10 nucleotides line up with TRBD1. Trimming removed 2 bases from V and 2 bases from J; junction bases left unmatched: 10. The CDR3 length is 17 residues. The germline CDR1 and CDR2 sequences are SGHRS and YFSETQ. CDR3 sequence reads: CASSLTPTGTGAYEQYF. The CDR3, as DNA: TGCGCCAGCAGCTTAACCCCAACCGGGACAGGGGCCTACGAGCAGTACTTC.

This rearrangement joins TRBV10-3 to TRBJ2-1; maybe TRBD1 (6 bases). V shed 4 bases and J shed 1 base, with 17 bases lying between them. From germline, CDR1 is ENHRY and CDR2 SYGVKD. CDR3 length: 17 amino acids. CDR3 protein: CAISGPQGYVSYNEQFF. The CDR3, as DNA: TGTGCCATCAGTGGGCCCCAGGGGTATGTTTCCTACAATGAGCAGTTCTTC.

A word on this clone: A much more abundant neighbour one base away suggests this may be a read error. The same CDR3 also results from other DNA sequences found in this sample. CDR3 protein: CASSFDSSYEQYF. The CDR3 nucleotides are TGTGCCAGCAGTTTCGACAGCTCCTACGAGCAGTACTTC. The chain carries TRBV28 and TRBJ2-7; perhaps TRBD1 as D (5 bases). V lost 3 bases and J lost 0, with 6 bases in between. This CDR3 has 13 residues. CDR1 is MDHEN and CDR2 is SYDVKM in the germline V gene.

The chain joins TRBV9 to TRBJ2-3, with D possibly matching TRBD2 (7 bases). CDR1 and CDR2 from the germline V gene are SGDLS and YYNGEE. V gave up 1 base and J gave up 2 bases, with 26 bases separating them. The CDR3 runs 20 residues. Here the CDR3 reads CASSVSETGGGAGTTDTQYF. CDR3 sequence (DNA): TGTGCCAGCAGCGTATCCGAGACGGGGGGCGGCGCGGGGACCACAGATACGCAGTATTTT.

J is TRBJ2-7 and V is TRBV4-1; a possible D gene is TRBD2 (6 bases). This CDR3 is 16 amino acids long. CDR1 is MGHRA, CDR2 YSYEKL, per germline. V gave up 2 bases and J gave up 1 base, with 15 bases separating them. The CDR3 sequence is CASSQKSMGGSYEQYF. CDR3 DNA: TGCGCCAGCAGCCAAAAATCGATGGGGGGTTCCTACGAGCAGTACTTC.

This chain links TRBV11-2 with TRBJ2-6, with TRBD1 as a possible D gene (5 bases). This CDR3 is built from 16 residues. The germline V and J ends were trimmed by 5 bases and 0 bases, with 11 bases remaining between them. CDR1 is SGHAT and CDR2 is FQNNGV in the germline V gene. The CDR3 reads CASSTGPFSGANVLTF. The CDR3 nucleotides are TGTGCCAGCAGCACAGGCCCCTTCTCTGGGGCCAACGTCCTGACTTTC. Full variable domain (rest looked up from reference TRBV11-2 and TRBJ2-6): EAGVAQSPRYKIIEKRQSVAFWCNPISGHATLYWYQQILGQGPKLLIQFQNNGVVDDSQLPKDRFSAERLKGVDSTLKIQPAKLEDSAVYLCASSTGPFSGANVLTFGAGSRLTVL.

CDR3 sequence: CASSGGTSRGGNEQFF. The CDR3 DNA follows: TGTGCCAGCAGCGGCGGGACATCCCGTGGCGGGAATGAGCAGTTCTTC. J is TRBJ2-1 and V is TRBV9; D may match TRBD1 or TRBD2 (6 bases each). Trimming removed 3 bases from V and 7 bases from J, with 20 bases in between. CDR3 length equals 16 residues. Germline CDR1 is SGDLS and CDR2 is YYNGEE.

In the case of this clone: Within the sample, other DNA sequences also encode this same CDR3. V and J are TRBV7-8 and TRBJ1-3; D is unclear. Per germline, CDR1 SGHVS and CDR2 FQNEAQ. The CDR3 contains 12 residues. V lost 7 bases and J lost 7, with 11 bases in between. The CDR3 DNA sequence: TGTGCCAGCACCTCGACCGGGAACACCATATATTTT. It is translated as CASTSTGNTIYF.

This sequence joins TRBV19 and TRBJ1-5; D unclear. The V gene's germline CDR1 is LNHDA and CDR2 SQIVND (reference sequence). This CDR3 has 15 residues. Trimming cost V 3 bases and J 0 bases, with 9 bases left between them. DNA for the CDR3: TGTGCCAGTAGTATTTTTGGTTATAGCAATCAGCCCCAGCATTTT. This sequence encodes CASSIFGYSNQPQHF.

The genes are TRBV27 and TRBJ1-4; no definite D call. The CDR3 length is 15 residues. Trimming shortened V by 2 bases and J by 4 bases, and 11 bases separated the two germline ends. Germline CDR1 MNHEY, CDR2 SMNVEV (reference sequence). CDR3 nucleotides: TGTGCCAGCAGTTTAAACGGGGAGAGTAATGAAAAACTGTTTTTT. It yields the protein CASSLNGESNEKLFF. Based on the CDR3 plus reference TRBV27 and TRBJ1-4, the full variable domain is EAQVTQNPRYLITVTGKKLTVTCSQNMNHEYMSWYRQDPGLGLRQIYYSMNVEVTDKGDVPEGYKVSRKEKRNFPLILESPSPNQTSLYFCASSLNGESNEKLFFGSGTQLSVL.

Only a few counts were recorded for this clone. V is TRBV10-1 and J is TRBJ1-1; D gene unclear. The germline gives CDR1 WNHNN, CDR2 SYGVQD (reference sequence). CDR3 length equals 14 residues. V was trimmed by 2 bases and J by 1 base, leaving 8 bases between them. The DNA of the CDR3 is TGCGCCAGCAGTGAGATGCAGGAGAACACTGAAGCTTTCTTT. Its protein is CASSEMQENTEAFF.

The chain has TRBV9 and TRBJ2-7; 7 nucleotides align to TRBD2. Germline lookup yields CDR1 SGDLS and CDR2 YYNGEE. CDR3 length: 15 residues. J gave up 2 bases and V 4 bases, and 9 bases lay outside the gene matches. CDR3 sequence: CASSPRSGTPYEQYF. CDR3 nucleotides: TGTGCCAGCAGCCCGAGGAGCGGGACCCCCTACGAGCAGTACTTC.

The chain's CDR3 is CATRQGNYGYTF. The CDR3, as DNA: TGTGCCACGCGACAGGGGAACTATGGCTACACCTTC. The chain combines TRBV28 with TRBJ1-2, with 8 bases aligning to TRBD1. Germline-derived CDR1 and CDR2 are MDHEN and SYDVKM. CDR3 length: 12 residues. The V segment lost 10 bases and the J segment 2 bases; nucleotides outside the gene matches: 3.

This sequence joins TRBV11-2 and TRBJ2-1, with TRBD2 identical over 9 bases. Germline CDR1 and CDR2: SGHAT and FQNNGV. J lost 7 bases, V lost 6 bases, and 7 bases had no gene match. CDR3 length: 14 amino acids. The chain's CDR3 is CASRISGSVNEQFF. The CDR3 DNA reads TGTGCCAGCAGAATTAGCGGGAGTGTAAATGAGCAGTTCTTC.

The CDR3 sequence: CASVEAGNSYEQYF. In nucleotides, the CDR3 is TGTGCCAGCGTCGAGGCTGGGAATTCCTACGAGCAGTACTTC. The V call is TRBV7-9, the J call TRBJ2-7; no clear D gene. The CDR3 has 14 residues. V lost 8 bases and J lost 1, with 15 bases in between. Germline lookup yields CDR1 SEHNR and CDR2 FQNEAQ (reference sequence).

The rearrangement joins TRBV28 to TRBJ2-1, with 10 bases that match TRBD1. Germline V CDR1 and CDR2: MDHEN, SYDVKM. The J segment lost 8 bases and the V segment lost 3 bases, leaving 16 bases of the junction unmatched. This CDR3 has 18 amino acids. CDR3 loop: CASSFSYIRDRGWYEQFF. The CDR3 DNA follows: TGTGCCAGCAGTTTCTCTTATATCCGGGACAGGGGTTGGTATGAGCAGTTCTTC.